The T cell receptor beta chain under discussion was sequenced for a study of human T cells and chemical hapten exposure. Whole-study context: For the roughly 24-week duration of the study, patients were given weekly doses of diphenylcyclopropenone on the scalp.

This clonotype was detected only a few times. The antigen remains unidentified. The authors' processing: Samples had a median of about 96,000 TCRs, ranging about 23,224 to 700,000. TCRdb re-called the RACE reads through MiXCR, storing one row per CDR3 protein. These V and J calls rely on TCRdb rather than the paper's analysis. The sample holds just under 350,000 distinct CDR3 sequences; under 8% are singletons and the top ten take 7.5% to 9%. Study observations and caveats: Expanded TCRs grouped into significantly more large CDR3 similarity clusters than controls produced.

Time point in this sample: patch test 1, 2 weeks after DPC sensitization. The treatment here: therapeutic diphenylcyclopropenone sensitization with weekly scalp DPC. This specimen was whole blood, taken in connection with sensitization to the hapten diphenylcyclopropenone (DPC). The receptor comes from a woman aged 18-29 years with alopecia areata. Some clones in this sample may be carry-over from other donors' samples.

The CDR3 is CASSEVSMEKLFF. DNA of the CDR3: TGTGCCAGCAGTGAAGTCTCAATGGAAAAACTGTTTTTT. The chain uses TRBV2 and TRBJ1-4, with D unclear. With 1 base removed from V and 8 bases from J, the gap between germline ends came to 8 bases. Germline V gives CDR1 SNHLY, CDR2 FYNNEI. The CDR3 extends over 13 amino acids.